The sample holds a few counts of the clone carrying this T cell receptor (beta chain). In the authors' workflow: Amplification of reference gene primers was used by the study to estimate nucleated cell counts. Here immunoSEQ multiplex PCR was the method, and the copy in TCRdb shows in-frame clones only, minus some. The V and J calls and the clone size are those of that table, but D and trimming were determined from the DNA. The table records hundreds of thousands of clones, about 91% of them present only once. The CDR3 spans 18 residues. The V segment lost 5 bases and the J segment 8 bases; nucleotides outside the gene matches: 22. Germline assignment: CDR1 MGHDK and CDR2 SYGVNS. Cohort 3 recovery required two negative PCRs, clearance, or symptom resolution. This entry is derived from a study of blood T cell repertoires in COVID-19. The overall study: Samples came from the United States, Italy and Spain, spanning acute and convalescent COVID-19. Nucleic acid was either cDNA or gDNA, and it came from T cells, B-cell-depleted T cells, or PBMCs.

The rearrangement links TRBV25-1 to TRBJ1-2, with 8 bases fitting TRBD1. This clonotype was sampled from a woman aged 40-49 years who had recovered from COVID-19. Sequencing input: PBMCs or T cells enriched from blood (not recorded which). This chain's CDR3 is CASSYNRDRRSRGEGYTF. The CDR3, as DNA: TGTGCCAGCAGTTATAACCGGGACAGGAGGAGCAGGGGTGAGGGCTACACCTTC.